This T cell receptor beta chain stems from a study of T cell clusters in autoimmune cytopenias. By frequency, this clonotype is medium-sized. Its antigen is not known. TRB rearrangements were amplified by touch-down multiplex PCR with mixed TRB-A/B primers. TCRdb reprocessed the multiplex PCR reads and stores each CDR3 protein as one record, lacking DNA. The sample table sets out about 2,000 distinct CDR3 sequences. Germline lookup yields CDR1 SQVTM and CDR2 ANQGSEA. This CDR3 is 14 amino acids long. TRB amplification used 200 to 250 ng of peripheral blood genomic DNA. Overall study findings and caveats: TRB repertoire shifts in secondary cytopenia and chronic lymphocytic leukemia mostly reflected lymphoma, not autoimmunity.

The chain links TRBV29-1 to TRBJ2-7; the D call from TCRdb, TRBD1, cannot be confirmed without DNA. The receptor's source is a human donor with an autoimmune cytopenia or autoimmune hepatitis (not recorded which). What was sequenced was peripheral blood. The CDR3 reads CSVANPGIPYEQYF.